This T cell receptor beta chain came from a study of human T cells and chemical hapten exposure. Study at large: Sensitization was performed using 2% DPC on a roughly 2 cm by roughly 2 cm upper inner arm skin site. Patch tests applied 0.01% DPC to the upper back, read at 6 days. General study findings and limits: Healthy individuals' immune responses may differ from those of donors, who had alopecia. Those TCRs sitting above 1 in 1000 frequency stayed the same with DPC sensitization.

Germline lookup yields CDR1 SGHRS and CDR2 YFSETQ. The CDR3 is 16 amino acids. Trimming removed 0 bases from V and 0 bases from J, with 10 bases in between. As to time point: patch test 1, 2 weeks after DPC sensitization. Indicated treatment: therapeutic diphenylcyclopropenone sensitization with weekly scalp DPC. This clonotype was recorded many times. Its specificity is not known. TCRdb called the RACE reads again in MiXCR, with one record for every CDR3 protein. The data contain 340,000 or so distinct CDR3 sequences, roughly 6.9% of them seen just once; the ten biggest clones take up 8.4%. The sequencing here drew on whole blood, taken in connection with sensitization to the hapten diphenylcyclopropenone (DPC). The TCR was taken from a woman between 18 and 30 years old with alopecia areata. Some clones in this sample may be carry-over from other donors' samples. This rearrangement joins TRBV5-1 to TRBJ2-1, with D maybe TRBD2 (5 bases). CDR3 coding DNA: TGCGCCAGCAGCTTGGAGGAGGACCCCTCCTACAATGAGCAGTTCTTC. Translated, it gives CASSLEEDPSYNEQFF.